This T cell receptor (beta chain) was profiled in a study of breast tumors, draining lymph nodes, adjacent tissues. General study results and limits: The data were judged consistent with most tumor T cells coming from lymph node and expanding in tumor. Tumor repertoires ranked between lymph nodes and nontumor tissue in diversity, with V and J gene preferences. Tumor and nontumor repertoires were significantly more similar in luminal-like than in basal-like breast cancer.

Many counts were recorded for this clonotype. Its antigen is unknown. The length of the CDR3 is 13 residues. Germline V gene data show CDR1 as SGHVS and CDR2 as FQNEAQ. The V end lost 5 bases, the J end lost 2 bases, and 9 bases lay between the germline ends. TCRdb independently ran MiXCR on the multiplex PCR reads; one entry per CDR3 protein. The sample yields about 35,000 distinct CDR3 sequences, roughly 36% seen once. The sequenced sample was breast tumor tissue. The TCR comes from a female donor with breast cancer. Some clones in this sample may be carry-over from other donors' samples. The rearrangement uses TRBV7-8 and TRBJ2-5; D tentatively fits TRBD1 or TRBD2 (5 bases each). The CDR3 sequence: CASSGRQQETQYF. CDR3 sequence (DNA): TGTGCCAGCAGCGGGAGACAGCAAGAGACCCAGTACTTC. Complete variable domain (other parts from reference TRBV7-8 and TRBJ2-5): GAGVSQSPRYKVAKRGQDVALRCDPISGHVSLFWYQQALGQGPEFLTYFQNEAQLDKSGLPSDRFFAERPEGSVSTLKIQRTQQEDSAVYLCASSGRQQETQYFGPGTRLLVL.